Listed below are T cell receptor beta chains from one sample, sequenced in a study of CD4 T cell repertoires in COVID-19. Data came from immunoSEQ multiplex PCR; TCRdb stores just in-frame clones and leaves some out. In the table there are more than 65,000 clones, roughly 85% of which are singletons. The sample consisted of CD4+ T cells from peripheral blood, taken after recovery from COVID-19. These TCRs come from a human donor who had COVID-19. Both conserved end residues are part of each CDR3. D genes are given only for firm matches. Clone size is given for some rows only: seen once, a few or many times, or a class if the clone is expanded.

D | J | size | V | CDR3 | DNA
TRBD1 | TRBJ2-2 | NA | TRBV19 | CASSSGQGAGTGELFF | TGTGCCAGTAGTAGCGGACAGGGGGCAGGGACCGGGGAGCTGTTTTTT
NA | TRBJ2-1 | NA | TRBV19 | CASRVDGGAYNEQFF | TGTGCCAGTAGAGTAGATGGCGGGGCCTACAATGAGCAGTTCTTC
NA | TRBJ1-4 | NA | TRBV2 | CASSEMGGDNEKLFF | TGTGCCAGCAGTGAAATGGGCGGAGATAATGAAAAACTGTTTTTT
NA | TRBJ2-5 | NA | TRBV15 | CATSRDRLGDGETQYF | TGTGCCACCAGCAGAGATCGGCTGGGGGATGGGGAGACCCAGTACTTC
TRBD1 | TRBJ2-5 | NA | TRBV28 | CASSSPGQVLGETQYF | TGTGCCAGCAGTTCCCCCGGACAGGTTCTGGGGGAGACCCAGTACTTC
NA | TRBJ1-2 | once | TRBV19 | CASSFQRSNYGYTF | TGTGCCAGTAGCTTTCAGCGATCTAACTATGGCTACACCTTC
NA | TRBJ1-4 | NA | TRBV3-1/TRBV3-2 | CASSQGGGLGEKLFF | TGTGCCAGCAGCCAAGGGGGGGGACTGGGAGAAAAACTGTTTTTT
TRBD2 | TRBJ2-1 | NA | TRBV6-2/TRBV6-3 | CASTPGLAVYNEQFF | TGTGCCAGCACCCCGGGACTAGCGGTTTACAATGAGCAGTTCTTC
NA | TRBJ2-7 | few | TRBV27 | CASSATRISYEQYF | TGTGCCAGCAGTGCCACTAGGATCTCCTACGAGCAGTACTTC
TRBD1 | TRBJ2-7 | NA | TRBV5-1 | CASSLVSRRQGQTEQYF | TGCGCCAGCAGCTTGGTGTCCCGCAGACAGGGGCAAACCGAGCAGTACTTC
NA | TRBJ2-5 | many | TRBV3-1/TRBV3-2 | CASSQDMGFQGKTQYF | TGTGCCAGCAGCCAAGATATGGGCTTCCAGGGAAAGACCCAGTACTTC
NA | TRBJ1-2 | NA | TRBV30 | CAWSVGRSYTF | TGTGCCTGGAGTGTAGGTCGGAGCTACACCTTC
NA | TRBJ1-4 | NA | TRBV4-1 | CASSAPRGSEKLFF | TGCGCCAGCAGTGCCCCTAGGGGGAGTGAAAAACTGTTTTTT
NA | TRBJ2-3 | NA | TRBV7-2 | CASSQGGDTRTQYF | TGTGCCAGCAGCCAAGGAGGGGACACAAGGACGCAGTATTTT
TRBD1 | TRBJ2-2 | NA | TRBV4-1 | CASSQEDRDTGELFF | TGCGCCAGCAGCCAAGAGGACAGGGACACCGGGGAGCTGTTTTTT
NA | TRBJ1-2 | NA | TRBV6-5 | CASSYSRGLANYGYTF | TGTGCCAGCAGTTACTCGCGGGGCTTAGCTAACTATGGCTACACCTTC
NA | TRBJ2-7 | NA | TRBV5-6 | CASSPQGFSSEQYF | TGTGCCAGCAGCCCACAGGGATTTTCCTCCGAGCAGTACTTC
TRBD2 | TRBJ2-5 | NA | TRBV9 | CASSVGPAGGETQYF | TGTGCCAGCAGCGTAGGTCCAGCGGGAGGAGAGACCCAGTACTTC
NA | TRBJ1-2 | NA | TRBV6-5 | CASTERGSGGYTF | TGTGCCAGCACCGAGAGGGGGTCGGGCGGCTACACCTTC
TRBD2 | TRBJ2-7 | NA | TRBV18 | CASFGASGSSEQYF | TGTGCCAGCTTTGGGGCTAGCGGGAGTAGCGAGCAGTACTTC
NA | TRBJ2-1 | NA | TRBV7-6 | CASSLGLRDNEQFF | TGTGCCAGCAGCTTAGGGTTGCGGGACAATGAGCAGTTCTTC
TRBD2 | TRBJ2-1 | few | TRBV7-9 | CASIPGLAGGGAYNEQFF | TGTGCCAGCATACCGGGACTAGCGGGAGGAGGGGCCTACAATGAGCAGTTCTTC
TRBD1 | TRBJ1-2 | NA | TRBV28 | CASSYRGSNYGYTF | TGTGCCAGCAGTTACAGGGGGTCTAACTATGGCTACACCTTC
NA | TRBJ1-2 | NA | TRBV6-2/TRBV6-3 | CASSYGAGANYGYTF | TGTGCCAGCAGTTATGGCGCAGGGGCTAACTATGGCTACACCTTC
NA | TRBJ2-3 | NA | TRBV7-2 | CASSLESRGADTQYF | TGTGCCAGCAGCTTAGAATCCAGGGGGGCAGATACGCAGTATTTT
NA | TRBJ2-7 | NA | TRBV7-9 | CASSLPPEYEQYF | TGTGCCAGCAGCTTACCTCCAGAGTACGAGCAGTACTTC
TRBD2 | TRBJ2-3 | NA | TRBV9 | CASSVEGSWASGGADTQYF | TGTGCCAGCAGCGTAGAGGGGAGTTGGGCTAGCGGGGGGGCAGATACGCAGTATTTT
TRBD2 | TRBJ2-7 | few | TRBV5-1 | CASSSELAGVSYEQYF | TGCGCCAGCAGCTCCGAACTAGCGGGGGTTTCCTACGAGCAGTACTTC
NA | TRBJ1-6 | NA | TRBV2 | CASSDWRDSPLHF | TGTGCCAGCAGCGACTGGAGGGATTCACCCCTCCACTTT
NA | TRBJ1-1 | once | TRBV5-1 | CASSLGQDHTEAFF | TGCGCCAGCAGCTTGGGACAGGACCACACTGAAGCTTTCTTT
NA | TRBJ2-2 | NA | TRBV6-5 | CASRRDFHTGELFF | TGTGCCAGCAGAAGGGACTTTCACACCGGGGAGCTGTTTTTT
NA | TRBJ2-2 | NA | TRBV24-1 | CATSDPIVTGELFF | TGTGCCACCAGTGATCCCATAGTCACCGGGGAGCTGTTTTTT
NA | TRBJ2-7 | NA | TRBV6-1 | CASSEKPGAYEQYF | TGTGCCAGCAGTGAAAAGCCCGGGGCCTACGAGCAGTACTTC
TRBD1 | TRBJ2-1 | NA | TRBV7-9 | CASSFLQGNEQFF | TGTGCCAGCAGCTTCTTACAGGGGAATGAGCAGTTCTTC
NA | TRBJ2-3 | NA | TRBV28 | CASRKTLNSGQYF | TGTGCCAGCAGAAAGACCTTGAACTCGGGGCAGTATTTT